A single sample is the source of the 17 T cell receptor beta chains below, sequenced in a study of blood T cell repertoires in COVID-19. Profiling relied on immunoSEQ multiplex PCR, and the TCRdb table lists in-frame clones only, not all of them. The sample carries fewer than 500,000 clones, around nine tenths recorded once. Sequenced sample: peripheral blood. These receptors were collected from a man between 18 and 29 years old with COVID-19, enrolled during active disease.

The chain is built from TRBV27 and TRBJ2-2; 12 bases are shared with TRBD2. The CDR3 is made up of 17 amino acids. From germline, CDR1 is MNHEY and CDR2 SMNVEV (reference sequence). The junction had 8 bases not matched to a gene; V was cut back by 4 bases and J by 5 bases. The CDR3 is CASSSLAGGHSTGELFF. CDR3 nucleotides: TGTGCCAGCAGTTCTCTAGCGGGGGGGCATTCGACCGGGGAGCTGTTTTTT.

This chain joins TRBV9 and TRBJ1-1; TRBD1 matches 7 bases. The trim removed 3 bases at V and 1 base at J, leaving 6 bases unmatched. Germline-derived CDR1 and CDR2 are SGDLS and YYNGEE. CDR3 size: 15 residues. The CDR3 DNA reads TGTGCCAGCAGCGACTGGGCAGGGGGGAACACTGAAGCTTTCTTT. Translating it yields CASSDWAGGNTEAFF.

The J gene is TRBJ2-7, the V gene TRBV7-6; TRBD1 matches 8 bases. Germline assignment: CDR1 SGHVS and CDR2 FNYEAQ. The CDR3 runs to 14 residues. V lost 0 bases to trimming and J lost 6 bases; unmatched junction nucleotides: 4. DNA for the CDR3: TGTGCCAGCAGCTTAGCGACAGGGGTGGCCGAGCAGTACTTC. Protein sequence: CASSLATGVAEQYF.

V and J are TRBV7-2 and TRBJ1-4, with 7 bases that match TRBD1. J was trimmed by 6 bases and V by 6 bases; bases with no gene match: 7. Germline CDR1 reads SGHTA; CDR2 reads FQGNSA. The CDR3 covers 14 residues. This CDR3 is CASRWSQGDEKLFF. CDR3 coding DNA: TGTGCCAGCAGGTGGTCGCAGGGGGATGAAAAACTGTTTTTT.

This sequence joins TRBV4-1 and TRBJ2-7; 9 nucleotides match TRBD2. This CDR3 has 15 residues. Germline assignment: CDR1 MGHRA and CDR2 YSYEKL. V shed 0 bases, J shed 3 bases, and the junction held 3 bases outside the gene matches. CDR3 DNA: TGCGCCAGCAGCCAAGATAGCGGGAGTGGCTACGAGCAGTACTTC. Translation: CASSQDSGSGYEQYF.

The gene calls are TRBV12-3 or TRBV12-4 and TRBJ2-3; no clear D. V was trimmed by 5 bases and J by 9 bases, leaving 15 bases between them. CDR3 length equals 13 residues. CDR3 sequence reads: CASSPRQTETQYF. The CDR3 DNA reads TGTGCCAGCAGTCCGCGTCAAACTGAGACGCAGTATTTT.

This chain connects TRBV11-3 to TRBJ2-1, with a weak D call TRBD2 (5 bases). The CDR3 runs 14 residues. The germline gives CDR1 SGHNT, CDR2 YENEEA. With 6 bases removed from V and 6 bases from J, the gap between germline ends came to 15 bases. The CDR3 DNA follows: TGTGCCAGCAGTCAAAGCGGTCTCCCCAATGAGCAGTTCTTC. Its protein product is CASSQSGLPNEQFF. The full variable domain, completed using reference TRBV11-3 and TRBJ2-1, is EAGVVQSPRYKIIEKKQPVAFWCNPISGHNTLYWYLQNLGQGPELLIRYENEEAVDDSQLPKDRFSAERLKGVDSTLKIQPAELGDSAVYLCASSQSGLPNEQFFGPGTRLTVL.

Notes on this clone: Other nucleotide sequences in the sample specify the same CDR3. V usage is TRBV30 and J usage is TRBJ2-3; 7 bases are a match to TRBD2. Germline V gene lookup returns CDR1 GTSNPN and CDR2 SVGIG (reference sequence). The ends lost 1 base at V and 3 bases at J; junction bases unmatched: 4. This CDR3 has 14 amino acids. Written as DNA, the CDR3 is TGTGCCTGGAGTGCGGCTAGCGGAACAGATACGCAGTATTTT. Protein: CAWSAASGTDTQYF.

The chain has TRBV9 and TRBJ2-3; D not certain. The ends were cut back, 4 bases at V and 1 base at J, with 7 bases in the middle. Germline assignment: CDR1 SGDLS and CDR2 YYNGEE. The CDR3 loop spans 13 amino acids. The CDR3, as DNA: TGTGCCAGCAGCCCACAAGGCACAGATACGCAGTATTTT. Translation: CASSPQGTDTQYF.

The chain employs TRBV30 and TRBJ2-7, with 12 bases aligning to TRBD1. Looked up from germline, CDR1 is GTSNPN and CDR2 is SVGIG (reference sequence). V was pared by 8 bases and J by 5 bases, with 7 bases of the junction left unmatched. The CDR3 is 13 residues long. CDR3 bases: TGTGCCCGGGGGACAGGGGGCCGGGACGAGCAGTACTTC. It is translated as CARGTGGRDEQYF.

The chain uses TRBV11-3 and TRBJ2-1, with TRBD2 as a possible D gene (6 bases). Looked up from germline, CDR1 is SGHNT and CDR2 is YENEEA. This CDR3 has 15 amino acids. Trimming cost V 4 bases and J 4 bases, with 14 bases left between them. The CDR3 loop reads CASSSSSEGYNEQFF. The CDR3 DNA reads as TGTGCCAGCAGCTCCTCGTCGGAGGGGTACAATGAGCAGTTCTTC.

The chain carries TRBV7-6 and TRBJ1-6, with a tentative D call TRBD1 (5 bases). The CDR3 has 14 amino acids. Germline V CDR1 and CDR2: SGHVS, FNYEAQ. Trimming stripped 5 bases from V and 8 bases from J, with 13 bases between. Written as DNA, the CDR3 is TGTGCCAGCAGCGCAGACAGTGCCGATTCACCCCTCCACTTT. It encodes CASSADSADSPLHF.

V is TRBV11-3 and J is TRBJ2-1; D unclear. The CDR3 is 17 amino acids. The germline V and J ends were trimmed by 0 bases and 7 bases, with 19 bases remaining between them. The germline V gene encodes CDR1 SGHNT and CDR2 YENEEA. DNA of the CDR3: TGTGCCAGCAGCTTAGAATTCGGTCTAGTGTTTATGAATGAGCAGTTCTTC. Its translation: CASSLEFGLVFMNEQFF. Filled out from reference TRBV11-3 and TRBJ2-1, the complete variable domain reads EAGVVQSPRYKIIEKKQPVAFWCNPISGHNTLYWYLQNLGQGPELLIRYENEEAVDDSQLPKDRFSAERLKGVDSTLKIQPAELGDSAVYLCASSLEFGLVFMNEQFFGPGTRLTVL.

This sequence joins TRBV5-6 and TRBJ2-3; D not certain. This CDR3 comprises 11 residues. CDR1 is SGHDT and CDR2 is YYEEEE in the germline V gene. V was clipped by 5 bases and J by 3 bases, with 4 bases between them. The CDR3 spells CASSRTDTQYF. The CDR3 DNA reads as TGTGCCAGCAGTAGAACAGATACGCAGTATTTT.

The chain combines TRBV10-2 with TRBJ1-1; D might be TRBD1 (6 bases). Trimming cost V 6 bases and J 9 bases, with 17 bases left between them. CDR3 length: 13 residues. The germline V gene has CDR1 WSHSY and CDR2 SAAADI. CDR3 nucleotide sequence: TGCGCCAGCAGGGCGACAGGAGAGGGTAAAGCTTTCTTT. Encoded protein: CASRATGEGKAFF.

CDR3 sequence (DNA): TGTGCCTGGAGTGTATTGGTGCGGCATAATTCACCCCTCCACTTT. Translating it yields CAWSVLVRHNSPLHF. V is TRBV30 and J is TRBJ1-6; the D is unclear. The CDR3 is 15 residues long. In germline, CDR1 is GTSNPN, CDR2 SVGIG (reference sequence). V was pared by 0 bases and J by 5 bases, with 11 bases between.

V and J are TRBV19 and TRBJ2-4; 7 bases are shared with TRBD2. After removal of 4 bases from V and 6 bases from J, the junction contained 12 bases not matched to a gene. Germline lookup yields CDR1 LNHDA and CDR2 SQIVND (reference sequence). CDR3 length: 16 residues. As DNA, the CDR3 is TGTGCCAGTAGTACGACGCCGGGGGGTTTGGCAAACATTCAGTACTTC. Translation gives CASSTTPGGLANIQYF.